This is a list of T cell receptor beta chains from one sample in a study of tumor-infiltrating lymphocytes in primary liver carcinoma. TCRdb ran MiXCR on the multiplex PCR reads and lists one entry per CDR3 protein. This sample has 250,000 to 400,000 distinct CDR3 sequences; roughly 60% occur once, and the top ten carry approximately 9%. The material sequenced was peripheral blood. Receptors were obtained from a middle-aged man with primary liver carcinoma and hepatitis B virus infection. Both conserved end residues are part of each CDR3. Fields, in order: V gene, CDR3 length, D gene, J gene, clone size, CDR3 DNA, CDR3 protein. The D gene is left open where the match is weak. A clone size is listed for some rows: how often the clone was seen (once, few, many), or a class if it is expanded.

v_gene: TRBV2
len: 14
d_gene: TRBD1
j_gene: TRBJ2-5
abundance: NA
CDR3nt: TGTGCCAGCACCAAAGAACAGGGGGGAGAGACCCAGTACTTC
CDR3aa: CASTKEQGGETQYF

v_gene: TRBV4-3
len: 14
d_gene: NA
j_gene: TRBJ2-7
abundance: NA
CDR3nt: TGCGCCAGCAGCCACCTGGGCGGAGCAGGCGAGCAGTGCTTC
CDR3aa: CASSHLGGAGEQCF

v_gene: TRBV6-2/TRBV6-3
len: 16
d_gene: NA
j_gene: TRBJ2-5
abundance: NA
CDR3nt: TGTGCCAGCAGTTACGATGAGGGGGGCCTCCAAGAGACCCAGTACTTC
CDR3aa: CASSYDEGGLQETQYF

v_gene: TRBV29-1
len: 14
d_gene: TRBD2
j_gene: TRBJ2-5
abundance: many
CDR3nt: TGCAGCGTTGGCGTAGCGGGAGGGGGGGAGACCCAGTACTTC
CDR3aa: CSVGVAGGGETQYF

v_gene: TRBV12-3/TRBV12-4
len: 14
d_gene: NA
j_gene: TRBJ2-2
abundance: NA
CDR3nt: TGTGCCAGCAGCCAGCAGGAGCCCGTCGGGGAGCTGTCTTTT
CDR3aa: CASSQQEPVGELSF

v_gene: TRBV28
len: 13
d_gene: NA
j_gene: TRBJ2-1
abundance: few
CDR3nt: TGTGCCAGCAGTCCTAGCATCTACAATGAGCAGTTCTTC
CDR3aa: CASSPSIYNEQFF

v_gene: TRBV29-1
len: 17
d_gene: NA
j_gene: TRBJ1-1
abundance: NA
CDR3nt: TGCAGCGTTGAGAAGGCGGTGGGATCCCTGTCGGGGACTGAAGCTTCCTTC
CDR3aa: CSVEKAVGSLSGTEASF

v_gene: TRBV29-1
len: 13
d_gene: NA
j_gene: TRBJ1-5
abundance: once
CDR3nt: TGCAGCGTTGTGACAGTCAGCATTCAGTCCCAGCATTTT
CDR3aa: CSVVTVSIQSQHF

v_gene: TRBV20-1
len: 15
d_gene: TRBD2
j_gene: TRBJ2-7
abundance: once
CDR3nt: TGCAGTGCGTATGGCGGGAGGACTAGCTCCTACGAGCAGTACTTC
CDR3aa: CSAYGGRTSSYEQYF

v_gene: TRBV19
len: 16
d_gene: TRBD2
j_gene: TRBJ2-1
abundance: NA
CDR3nt: TGTGCCAGTAGTATGGGCGGGACTAGCGGGCTTCTGGAGCAGTTCTTC
CDR3aa: CASSMGGTSGLLEQFF

v_gene: TRBV6-6
len: 13
d_gene: NA
j_gene: TRBJ1-3
abundance: many
CDR3nt: TGTGCCACTACACGGGAGACTGGAAACACCATATATTTT
CDR3aa: CATTRETGNTIYF

v_gene: TRBV11-1
len: 15
d_gene: NA
j_gene: TRBJ2-5
abundance: few
CDR3nt: TGTGTCAGCAGTCCGGACAGATCCTTGGGAGAGACCCAGTACTTC
CDR3aa: CVSSPDRSLGETQYF

v_gene: TRBV5-4
len: 16
d_gene: NA
j_gene: TRBJ2-3
abundance: NA
CDR3nt: TGTGCCAGCAGCTTGGCCGCTAGCTGGATGACAGATACGCAGTATTTT
CDR3aa: CASSLAASWMTDTQYF

v_gene: TRBV6-5
len: 13
d_gene: TRBD1
j_gene: TRBJ1-4
abundance: many
CDR3nt: TGTGCCAGCAGTCCCGGGACAGTTGAAAAACTGTTTTTT
CDR3aa: CASSPGTVEKLFF

v_gene: TRBV10-3
len: 15
d_gene: NA
j_gene: TRBJ1-5
abundance: NA
CDR3nt: TGTGCCATCAGCCCGGGGGACCTAAGCAATCAGCCCCAGCATTTT
CDR3aa: CAISPGDLSNQPQHF

v_gene: TRBV5-4
len: 15
d_gene: TRBD1
j_gene: TRBJ2-1
abundance: few
CDR3nt: TGTGCCAGCAGCGACCGGGACAGGGGCTACAATGAGCAGTTCTTC
CDR3aa: CASSDRDRGYNEQFF

v_gene: TRBV7-2
len: 15
d_gene: TRBD1
j_gene: TRBJ2-3
abundance: NA
CDR3nt: TGTGCCAGCAGCACCGGGACAGGGCGCACAGATACGCAGTATTTT
CDR3aa: CASSTGTGRTDTQYF

v_gene: TRBV11-2
len: 15
d_gene: NA
j_gene: TRBJ2-2
abundance: NA
CDR3nt: TGTGCCAGCAGCTTGGGAGCCTTTTACACCGGGGAACTGTTTTTT
CDR3aa: CASSLGAFYTGELFF

v_gene: TRBV7-9
len: 17
d_gene: NA
j_gene: TRBJ2-1
abundance: NA
CDR3nt: TGTGCCAGCAGCTCAAGGGACCGGCCGGACAGCTACAATGAGCAGTTCTTC
CDR3aa: CASSSRDRPDSYNEQFF